The present entry profiles one T cell receptor (beta chain) with its context. Its antigen is not known. This sample stems from a study of T cell responses to AZD1222 COVID-19 vaccine. Study summary: Second-dose timings of about 4 or about 12 weeks were pooled.

Generated by immunoSEQ multiplex PCR, the TCRdb table keeps only in-frame clones and is missing some. The sample has 110,000 to 150,000 clones, 91% seen once; the top ten hold 2.8%. This CDR3 spans 17 amino acids. Germline lookup yields CDR1 LGHDT and CDR2 YNNKEL (reference sequence). Trimming left V 0 bases short and J 2 bases short, with 13 bases between. Study-level points and caveats: The study found Spike-specific TCR breadth and depth rose after two AZD1222 doses. Clonal diversity was possibly underestimated, and the donors were mostly white British, with more females. Of spike-specific TCRs, nearly half reportedly target regions left unmutated in variants.

This clonotype was obtained from an adult in good health. The chain employs TRBV3-1 (or the pseudogene TRBV3-2) and TRBJ2-2, with TRBD1 as a possible D gene (5 bases). The specimen comprised peripheral blood, sampled on day 0 of AZD1222 vaccination. The CDR3, as DNA: TGTGCCAGCAGCCAAGATCGCCAGGGCTTTAACACCGGGGAGCTGTTTTTT. Protein product: CASSQDRQGFNTGELFF.